This entry lists 27 T cell receptor beta chains sequenced from one sample in a study of blood T cell repertoires in COVID-19. Sequencing used immunoSEQ multiplex PCR; TCRdb keeps in-frame clones, though not all of them. The sample has roughly 200,000 clones, around 79% seen once. Source material: peripheral blood. The receptors shown here come from a woman aged 40 to 50 with COVID-19, enrolled during active disease.

The genes are TRBV5-4 and TRBJ1-1; possibly TRBD1 for D (5 bases). The CDR3 length is 15 residues. Trimming took 4 bases from V and 0 from J, leaving 13 bases between them. Germline V lookup: CDR1 SGHNT, CDR2 YYREEE (reference sequence). The CDR3 is CASSPGGIMNTEAFF. In DNA, the CDR3 is TGTGCCAGCAGCCCGGGGGGGATTATGAACACTGAAGCTTTCTTT.

The V and J genes are TRBV6-5 and TRBJ1-4; 7 bases map to TRBD1. Germline loops: CDR1 MNHEY, CDR2 SVGAGI. After removal of 6 bases from V and 13 bases from J, the junction contained 14 bases not matched to a gene. The CDR3 is 14 residues long. The CDR3 reads CASRSGQELALLFF. In DNA, the CDR3 is TGTGCCAGCAGGTCCGGACAGGAATTAGCCTTACTGTTTTTT.

The V gene is TRBV10-1, the J gene TRBJ2-3, with 9 bases fitting TRBD1. Germline CDR1 WNHNN, CDR2 SYGVQD (reference sequence). V dropped 6 bases and J dropped 5; count of bases not matched to a gene: 9. The CDR3 is 15 residues long. As DNA, the CDR3 is TGCGCCAGCAGGAGAGACAGGGGGGTCCGAGATACGCAGTATTTT. This gives the protein CASRRDRGVRDTQYF.

The rearrangement links TRBV15 to TRBJ1-1; the match to TRBD1 covers 7 bases. In germline, CDR1 is LNHNV, CDR2 YYDKDF (reference sequence). The junction had 10 bases not matched to a gene; V was cut back by 0 bases and J by 6 bases. The CDR3 runs to 16 residues. In DNA, the CDR3 is TGTGCCACCAGCAGAGAATTTTTAGGGGGCTCCCCTGAAGCTTTCTTT. It encodes CATSREFLGGSPEAFF.

This clone was recorded a few times. The sample holds other DNA sequences that translate to the same CDR3. The chain couples TRBV6-5 to TRBJ1-6; possible D gene TRBD1, 5 bases. V was pared by 3 bases and J by 0 bases, with 9 bases between. This CDR3 is built from 16 residues. CDR1 is MNHEY, CDR2 SVGAGI, per germline. Here the CDR3 DNA reads TGTGCCAGCAGTTATGGGAGGGGCTCCTATAATTCACCCCTCCACTTT. It encodes CASSYGRGSYNSPLHF.

The rearrangement joins TRBV24-1 to TRBJ2-2; TRBD1 agrees at 10 bases. J was trimmed by 6 bases and V by 4 bases; bases with no gene match: 7. Germline V gives CDR1 KGHDR, CDR2 SFDVKD. There are 16 residues in the CDR3. CDR3 protein: CATSDPGQGVPGELFF. DNA for the CDR3: TGTGCCACCAGTGACCCAGGACAGGGGGTACCCGGGGAGCTGTTTTTT.

This clone was counted only a few times. The rearrangement links TRBV3-1 (or the pseudogene TRBV3-2) to TRBJ2-2; 8 nucleotides align to TRBD2. Germline V gene data show CDR1 as LGHDT and CDR2 as YNNKEL (reference sequence). This CDR3 contains 15 residues. Trimming removed 1 base from V and 5 bases from J; junction bases left unmatched: 3. In DNA, the CDR3 is TGTGCCAGCAGCCAAGGAGCGGGGGTGACCGGGGAGCTGTTTTTT. Translation: CASSQGAGVTGELFF.

This clone was seen a single time. The chain has TRBV19 and TRBJ1-1; 10 bases map to TRBD1. Germline V gives CDR1 LNHDA, CDR2 SQIVND (reference sequence). Losses at the gene ends were 3 bases for V and 5 bases for J; bases not matched to a gene: 9. The CDR3 has 16 residues. This chain's CDR3 is CASSILRDRGFTEAFF. The CDR3 DNA reads as TGTGCCAGTAGTATTTTACGGGACAGGGGTTTTACTGAAGCTTTCTTT.

This chain connects TRBV19 to TRBJ1-2; TRBD1 matches at 8 bases. This CDR3 has 13 residues. V lost 4 bases to trimming and J lost 6 bases; unmatched junction nucleotides: 4. Germline CDR1 is LNHDA and CDR2 is SQIVND (reference sequence). The CDR3 DNA sequence: TGTGCCAGTAGTACCCAGGGGGCGCATGGCTACACCTTC. As protein: CASSTQGAHGYTF.

This chain connects TRBV4-1 to TRBJ1-1; D is unresolved. The CDR3 has 14 residues. From germline, CDR1 is MGHRA and CDR2 YSYEKL. V was shortened by 0 bases and J by 10 bases, with 15 bases between the two germline ends. In DNA, the CDR3 is TGCGCCAGCAGCCAAGAGTCGGGTTGGAGTCGAGCTTTCTTT. Translated: CASSQESGWSRAFF.

The chain uses TRBV30 and TRBJ1-5, with a weak D call TRBD1 (5 bases). Looked up from germline, CDR1 is GTSNPN and CDR2 is SVGIG (reference sequence). The CDR3 has 11 amino acids. Trimming stripped 5 bases from V and 13 bases from J, with 15 bases between. The CDR3 reads CAWGDSHKQHF. The CDR3 region has the DNA TGTGCCTGGGGAGACAGTCACAAACAGCATTTT.

The chain carries TRBV29-1 and TRBJ1-1, with D perhaps TRBD1 (5 bases). The ends were cut back, 4 bases at V and 3 bases at J, with 24 bases in the middle. Looked up from germline, CDR1 is SQVTM and CDR2 is ANQGSEA. The CDR3 consists of 17 residues. The CDR3 nucleotides read TGCAGCGTTGTAGGCTCGTGGGGCGTTTTAGTGGACACTGAAGCTTTCTTT. Translation gives CSVVGSWGVLVDTEAFF.

The CDR3 loop reads CASSLLGRTEAFF. The CDR3 DNA follows: TGTGCCAGCAGTTTATTGGGGCGAACTGAAGCTTTCTTT. The rearrangement links TRBV27 to TRBJ1-1; D possibly corresponds to TRBD1 (5 bases). The CDR3 is 13 amino acids. Germline V gene lookup returns CDR1 MNHEY and CDR2 SMNVEV (reference sequence). V dropped 1 base and J dropped 5 bases, with 8 bases sitting between them.

This sequence joins TRBV29-1 and TRBJ1-5; D is unresolved. V gave up 4 bases and J gave up 5 bases, with 12 bases separating them. The germline V gene has CDR1 SQVTM and CDR2 ANQGSEA. The CDR3 covers 13 residues. CDR3 in DNA: TGCAGCGTTGTACAGACGGTCGATCAGCCCCAGCATTTT. Translated, it gives CSVVQTVDQPQHF.

This chain links TRBV29-1 with TRBJ2-7; a possible D gene is TRBD1 (6 bases). The CDR3 consists of 12 residues. Germline V gene sequence: CDR1 SQVTM, CDR2 ANQGSEA. Trimming pared 6 bases from V and 3 bases from J, leaving 12 bases between. CDR3 sequence (DNA): TGCAGCGTGGGGGACATAAGCTACGAGCAGTACTTC. This gives the protein CSVGDISYEQYF.

This clone was recorded only once. The V call is TRBV9, the J call TRBJ1-1; 7 positions agree with TRBD1. V lost 3 bases to trimming and J lost 6 bases; unmatched junction nucleotides: 5. The CDR3 consists of 13 residues. The germline V gene has CDR1 SGDLS and CDR2 YYNGEE. The CDR3 bases are TGTGCCAGCAGCGAGAGGGACAGATCTGAAGCTTTCTTT. It specifies CASSERDRSEAFF.

This clone was seen only a few times. The genes are TRBV19 and TRBJ2-2, with 9 bases identical to TRBD1. CDR1 and CDR2 from the germline V gene are LNHDA and SQIVND (reference sequence). The V and J ends lost 10 bases and 7 bases, in that order; junction bases with no gene match: 10. This CDR3 contains 14 residues. DNA for the CDR3: TGTGCCACTTCCGGGACAGGGAGTGTCGGGGAGCTGTTTTTT. It translates to CATSGTGSVGELFF.

This sequence joins TRBV6-5 and TRBJ1-4; 8 positions agree with TRBD1. The CDR3 sequence is 14 residues long. The junction had 5 bases not matched to a gene; V was cut back by 6 bases and J by 5 bases. The germline V gene encodes CDR1 MNHEY and CDR2 SVGAGI. CDR3: CASRTGGRNEKLFF. CDR3 bases: TGTGCCAGCAGAACAGGGGGTCGGAATGAAAAACTGTTTTTT.

V gene TRBV3-1 (or the pseudogene TRBV3-2) combines with J gene TRBJ2-1, with D unresolved. Trimming took 0 bases from V and 7 from J, leaving 16 bases between them. This CDR3 contains 16 residues. Germline assignment: CDR1 LGHDT and CDR2 YNNKEL (reference sequence). The CDR3 is CASSQESYSSRNEQFF. As DNA, the CDR3 is TGTGCCAGCAGCCAAGAATCGTACTCCTCGAGAAATGAGCAGTTCTTC.

The V gene is TRBV18, the J gene TRBJ2-7; D call uncertain. Germline lookup yields CDR1 KGHSH and CDR2 LQKENI. V dropped 0 bases and J dropped 5 bases, with 14 bases sitting between them. The CDR3 is 15 amino acids. The CDR3 DNA sequence: TGTGCCAGCTCACCACCCGGGTCCCCACGAAACGAGCAGTACTTC. Translating gives CASSPPGSPRNEQYF.

This chain links TRBV5-6 with TRBJ1-2; D uncertain. This CDR3 spans 13 amino acids. Germline values: CDR1 SGHDT, CDR2 YYEEEE. V dropped 3 bases and J dropped 2 bases, with 8 bases sitting between them. CDR3 DNA: TGTGCCAGCAGCTGGACGGGGAACTATGGCTACACCTTC. Translated, it gives CASSWTGNYGYTF.

The rearrangement joins TRBV29-1 to TRBJ2-3, with D possibly being TRBD1 (5 bases). Trimming pared 4 bases from V and 1 base from J, leaving 12 bases between. The germline CDR1 and CDR2 sequences are SQVTM and ANQGSEA. The CDR3 is 14 residues long. The chain's CDR3 is CSVGWGDRTDTQYF. CDR3 sequence (DNA): TGCAGCGTTGGTTGGGGCGACCGCACAGATACGCAGTATTTT.

This chain joins TRBV7-9 and TRBJ1-2, with D perhaps matching TRBD1 (5 bases). CDR3 length equals 13 residues. Germline V lookup: CDR1 SEHNR, CDR2 FQNEAQ (reference sequence). Between the trimmed V and J ends, which lost 3 bases and 6 bases, there was a span of 11 bases. The CDR3 protein is CASSFRGSHGYTF. In nucleotides, the CDR3 is TGTGCCAGCAGCTTTAGGGGCAGCCATGGCTACACCTTC.

This chain connects TRBV19 to TRBJ1-2; 9 bases line up with TRBD1. Germline V CDR1 and CDR2: LNHDA, SQIVND (reference sequence). This CDR3 has 15 residues. V shed 7 bases and J 4 bases; nucleotides not matched to a gene: 10. The CDR3 loop is CASNRGRFTFYGYTF. DNA of the CDR3: TGTGCCAGTAACAGGGGGCGGTTTACCTTCTATGGCTACACCTTC.

This clone came up once. The rearrangement uses TRBV11-2 and TRBJ2-1; no firm D call. The length of the CDR3 is 13 residues. The germline V gene has CDR1 SGHAT and CDR2 FQNNGV. Trimming pared 2 bases from V and 7 bases from J, leaving 9 bases between. CDR3 DNA: TGTGCCAGCAGCTTATTGGTCGGGAATGAGCAGTTCTTC. This gives the protein CASSLLVGNEQFF.

The chain is built from TRBV19 and TRBJ2-3, with D maybe TRBD2 (5 bases). Deletions cut 9 bases from V and 4 bases from J, with 8 bases between. Per germline, CDR1 LNHDA and CDR2 SQIVND (reference sequence). This CDR3 spans 11 amino acids. Written as DNA, the CDR3 is TGTGCCAGCGGGCGGGCAGATACGCAGTATTTT. Amino acid sequence: CASGRADTQYF. Drawing the rest from reference TRBV19 and TRBJ2-3, the complete variable domain is DGGITQSPKYLFRKEGQNVTLSCEQNLNHDAMYWYRQDPGQGLRLIYYSQIVNDFQKGDIAEGYSVSREKKESFPLTVTSAQKNPTAFYLCASGRADTQYFGPGTRLTVL.

The V and J genes are TRBV6-5 and TRBJ1-1; D not resolved. With 6 bases removed from V and 1 base from J, the gap between germline ends came to 9 bases. CDR3 length: 13 amino acids. In germline, CDR1 is MNHEY, CDR2 SVGAGI. The CDR3 loop reads CASRGRSNTEAFF. The CDR3, as DNA: TGTGCCAGCAGGGGCAGATCGAACACTGAAGCTTTCTTT.